This TCR beta chain was captured by sequencing in a study of T cell repertoires in cytomegalovirus infection. Looking at the study overall: CMV infection and matching HLA type were both indicated by public TCR beta signatures.

Trimming left V 2 bases short and J 7 bases short, with 12 bases between. The CDR3 extends over 14 amino acids. Germline CDR1 is MNHGY and CDR2 is SAAAGT. Notes on the study in general: Pooled public TCR beta family frequency picked out CMV carriers with the relevant HLA. The study found HLA-C-restricted CMV-specific TCR beta clonotypes dominating the ex vivo response.

Each CDR3 protein gets one entry after TCRdb re-called the reads with MiXCR. The table lists some 700,000 distinct CDR3 sequences, roughly a third of them singletons. A remark on this clonotype: Antigen: not known. The conserved closing phenylalanine or tryptophan is absent in this CDR3, likely reflecting a read error.

The material sequenced was PBMCs. The receptor's source is a human donor in good health (CMV status not recorded). Some clones in this sample may be carry-over from other donors' samples. The rearrangement links TRBV6-8 to TRBJ2-1; TRBD1 might be the D (5 bases). The CDR3 sequence: CASSYGAYTNEQFL. CDR3 DNA sequence: TGTGCCAGCAGTTACGGGGCGTATACAAATGAGCAGTTCTTA.